The entry below describes one T cell receptor (beta chain). CDR1 is SGHAT, CDR2 FQDESV, per germline (reference sequence). The CDR3 runs to 20 residues. The data belong to a study of monozygotic twins with inflammatory bowel disease. One entry per CDR3 protein, without DNA, is what TCRdb gives after re-calling the 5' RACE reads. Found here are about 450,000 distinct CDR3 sequences; the top ten clones hold around 2.4%. The gene calls are TRBV11-1 and TRBJ1-4; TCRdb gives TRBD1 as the D gene, but with no DNA this cannot be confirmed. The source of this sequence is a human donor with ulcerative colitis or Crohn's disease, or a healthy co-twin of an affected twin (not recorded which). The sample taken for sequencing was blood. The chain's CDR3 is CASSLGGTGTGLQANEKLFF.